This record covers a single T cell receptor beta chain. The target antigen is unknown. A junction boundary mismatches the germline segment, possibly from a read error. The sample is drawn from a study of identical twins. Findings and caveats of the study: Memory repertoires lacked the insertion deficit that abundant cord blood beta clonotypes showed. For zero-insertion analyses, partial confounding could come from invariant MAIT and iNKT cells.

Template switching added a universal primer site, and cDNA bore unique molecular identifiers. MiXCR was run by TCRdb on the 5' RACE reads, yielding one entry per CDR3 protein. The sample carries a few hundred thousand distinct CDR3 sequences, over 11% recorded once. This CDR3 is built from 15 residues. Germline V CDR1 and CDR2: LGHDT, YNNKEL (reference sequence). Separately, the same data were catalogued under a study of yellow fever vaccine responses in identical twins.

V is TRBV3-1 and J is TRBJ1-4, with TRBD1 matching over 9 bases. The material sequenced was CD4+ T cells sorted from blood. The receptor was isolated from a woman between 18 and 29 years old in good health. The CDR3 bases are TGTGCCAGCAGCCAAGCCGGGACAGGGAATGTAAAACTGTTTTTT. Protein sequence: CASSQAGTGNVKLFF. The complete variable domain, with remaining parts taken from reference TRBV3-1 and TRBJ1-4, reads DTAVSQTPKYLVTQMGNDKSIKCEQNLGHDTMYWYKQDSKKFLKIMFSYNNKELIINETVPNRFSPKSPDKAHLNLHINSLELGDSAVYFCASSQAGTGNVKLFFGSGTQLSVL.